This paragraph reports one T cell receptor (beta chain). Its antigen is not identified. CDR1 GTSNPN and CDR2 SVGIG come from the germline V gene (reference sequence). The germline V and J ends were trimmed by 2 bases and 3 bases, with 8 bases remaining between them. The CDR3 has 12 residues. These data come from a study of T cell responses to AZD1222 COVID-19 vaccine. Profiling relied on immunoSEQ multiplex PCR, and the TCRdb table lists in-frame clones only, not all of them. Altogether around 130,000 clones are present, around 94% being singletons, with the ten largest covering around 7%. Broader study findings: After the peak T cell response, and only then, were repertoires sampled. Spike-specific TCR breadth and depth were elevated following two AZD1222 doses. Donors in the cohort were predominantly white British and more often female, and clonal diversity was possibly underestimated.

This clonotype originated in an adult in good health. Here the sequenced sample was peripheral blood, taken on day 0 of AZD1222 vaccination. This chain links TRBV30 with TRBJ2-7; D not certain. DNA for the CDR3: TGTGCCTGGAGTTGGTCCAACTACGAGCAGTACTTC. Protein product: CAWSWSNYEQYF.